This TCR beta chain was recovered during a study of cytomegalovirus exposure and HLA in healthy donors. Primers: 60 Vbeta forward and 13 Jbeta reverse. Clones were read by immunoSEQ multiplex PCR, and TCRdb kept only the in-frame ones, dropping some. The table lists about 130,000 clones, around 79% of them singletons, with about 2.1% in the top ten. This clone appeared once. Its cognate antigen is unknown. Per germline, CDR1 MNHNS and CDR2 SASEGT. Trimming cost V 2 bases and J 8 bases, with 15 bases left between them. The CDR3 sequence is 14 residues long. Findings of the study overall: Versus the roughly 670-donor mean, an Asian-associated ancestry cluster reportedly showed fewer N-insertions in a later analysis.

V usage is TRBV6-1 and J usage is TRBJ1-2, with D maybe TRBD1 (5 bases). This TCR was recovered from a woman between 40 and 50 years old in good health and CMV-seropositive. The sequenced sample was PBMCs. As DNA, the CDR3 is TGTGCCAGCAGTGAACTGGGGCTAAGCTACGGCTACACCTTC. This gives the protein CASSELGLSYGYTF.